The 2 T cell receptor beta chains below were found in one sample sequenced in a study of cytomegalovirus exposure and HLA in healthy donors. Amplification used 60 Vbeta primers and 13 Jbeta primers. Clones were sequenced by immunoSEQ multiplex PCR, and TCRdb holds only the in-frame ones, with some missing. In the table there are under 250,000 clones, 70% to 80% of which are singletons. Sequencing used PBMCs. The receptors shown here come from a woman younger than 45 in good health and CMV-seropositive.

CDR3 nucleotides: TGCGCCAGCAGCCAAGAGCGGGGGGCCAAAGATACGCAGTATTTT. Amino acids: CASSQERGAKDTQYF. The chain has TRBV4-3 and TRBJ2-3; 8 positions match TRBD2. Germline CDR1 LGHNA, CDR2 YSLEER. The CDR3 runs 15 residues. J lost 5 bases, V lost 0 bases, and 4 bases had no gene match.

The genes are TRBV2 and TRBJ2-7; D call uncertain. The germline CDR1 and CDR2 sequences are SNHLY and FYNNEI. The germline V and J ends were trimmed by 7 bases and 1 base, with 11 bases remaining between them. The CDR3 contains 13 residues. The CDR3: CASIQTGSYEQYF. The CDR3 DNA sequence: TGTGCCAGCATCCAGACTGGATCCTACGAGCAGTACTTC.